The 10 T cell receptor beta chains below come from one sample, sequenced in a study of T cells after yellow fever vaccination. TCRdb reprocessed the 5' RACE reads with MiXCR, giving one entry per CDR3 protein. This table has roughly 330,000 distinct CDR3 sequences, about 4% appearing once. Specimen: PBMCs, collected 5 days after the yellow fever booster vaccination. These receptors came from a man aged 18 to 35 who received the YFV17D yellow fever vaccine.

This chain links TRBV18 with TRBJ2-3; D is unresolved. The CDR3 loop spans 13 amino acids. Between the trimmed V and J ends, which lost 5 bases and 6 bases, there was a span of 12 bases. The V gene's germline CDR1 is KGHSH and CDR2 LQKENI. The CDR3 here is CASSDAQSDTQYF. CDR3 nucleotides: TGTGCCAGCTCAGACGCGCAATCCGATACGCAGTATTTT.

V and J are TRBV20-1 and TRBJ2-3, with 8 bases identical to TRBD2. The CDR3 loop spans 15 amino acids. Germline V CDR1 and CDR2: DFQATT, SNEGSKA (reference sequence). With 2 bases clipped from V and 8 bases from J, the junction kept 12 bases outside the gene matches. The CDR3 coding sequence is TGCAGTGCTAGACTCCAGCTAGCGGGCAGAGGTACGCAGTATTTT. Translated, it gives CSARLQLAGRGTQYF.

This clonotype turned up a few times. The V gene is TRBV11-2, the J gene TRBJ1-2; D gene unclear. V was shortened by 4 bases and J by 4 bases, with 22 bases between the two germline ends. The CDR3 covers 17 residues. Germline CDR1 is SGHAT and CDR2 is FQNNGV. CDR3 nucleotides: TGTGCCAGCAGCTGGGGATACACCAAACTGTCTTCCTATGGCTACACCTTC. Protein product: CASSWGYTKLSSYGYTF.

This clonotype turned up a few times. The J gene is TRBJ1-6, the V gene TRBV15; D is perhaps TRBD1 (6 bases). The ends were cut back, 5 bases at V and 8 bases at J, with 16 bases in the middle. From germline, CDR1 is LNHNV and CDR2 YYDKDF (reference sequence). The length of the CDR3 is 15 residues. The CDR3 DNA is TGTGCCACCAGCCTCGCACCCGGGACATATTCACCCCTCCACTTT. Translation gives CATSLAPGTYSPLHF.

Many counts were recorded for this clonotype. This sequence joins TRBV27 and TRBJ2-7; no clear D gene. V gave up 2 bases and J gave up 2 bases, with 7 bases separating them. Germline-derived CDR1 and CDR2 are MNHEY and SMNVEV (reference sequence). The CDR3 has 13 amino acids. The CDR3 sequence is CASSLPWPYEQYF. As DNA, the CDR3 is TGTGCCAGCAGTTTACCTTGGCCCTACGAGCAGTACTTC.

The chain carries TRBV5-1 and TRBJ2-1; 11 nucleotides line up with TRBD2. With 5 bases clipped from V and 9 bases from J, the junction kept 10 bases outside the gene matches. CDR1 and CDR2 (germline): SGHRS, YFSETQ. The CDR3 contains 15 residues. CDR3 DNA: TGCGCCAGCAGGTTTAGCGGGGGGGCCTGGATTGAGCAGTTCTTC. This gives the protein CASRFSGGAWIEQFF.

This clonotype was counted ten times or more. The chain is built from TRBV20-1 and TRBJ2-1; D perhaps matches TRBD1 (6 bases). The CDR3 is 12 residues long. Germline V gene sequence: CDR1 DFQATT, CDR2 SNEGSKA (reference sequence). This CDR3 is CSRGPGHNEQFF. CDR3 bases: TGCAGCAGGGGCCCGGGCCACAATGAGCAGTTCTTC.

The CDR3 nucleotides are TGCAGTGCTAGGGCCGGGACAGAAGAGACCCAGTACTTC. Translated, it gives CSARAGTEETQYF. V and J are TRBV20-1 and TRBJ2-5, with 7 bases that match TRBD1. The CDR3 contains 13 residues. The germline CDR1 and CDR2 sequences are DFQATT and SNEGSKA (reference sequence). Trimming cost V 3 bases and J 3 bases; bases outside gene matches: 4.

This clonotype has just a few counts. CDR3 nucleotide sequence: TGTGCCAGCAGACAGTACACCTCAGGTCACTACGAGCAGTACTTC. It is translated as CASRQYTSGHYEQYF. V usage is TRBV6-5 and J usage is TRBJ2-7; D is undetermined. The CDR3 extends over 15 amino acids. The ends were cut back, 6 bases at V and 3 bases at J, with 18 bases in the middle. Germline CDR1 reads MNHEY; CDR2 reads SVGAGI.

There are a few counts of this clonotype. The chain uses TRBV12-3 or TRBV12-4 and TRBJ2-6; no firm D call. The V end was cut by 6 bases, the J end by 1 base, with 7 bases between. This CDR3 is 14 amino acids long. CDR3 nucleotide sequence: TGTGCCAGCAGACGGGCTTCTGGGGCCAACGTCCTGACTTTC. It codes for CASRRASGANVLTF.